The 14 T cell receptor beta chains below all came from one sample that was sequenced in a study of blood T cells in healthy people across ages. Then a second PCR, running roughly 7 to 11 cycles, was carried out with a sample-barcoded 5' primer and a J-beta primer mix. TCRdb re-derived calls from the 5' RACE reads in MiXCR, one entry per CDR3 protein. The table lists roughly 2 million distinct CDR3 sequences, approximately 50% of them singletons. The material sequenced was blood. The receptor source for this set is a woman between 40 and 50 years old in good health.

The V gene is TRBV6-1, the J gene TRBJ1-1; D unresolved. Trimming removed 2 bases at V and 2 bases at J, with 9 bases between. The length of the CDR3 is 14 residues. Germline V gives CDR1 MNHNS, CDR2 SASEGT. The CDR3 region has the DNA TGTGCCAGCAGTGAAATAGGGCGCAACACTGAAGCTTTCTTT. As protein: CASSEIGRNTEAFF.

The J gene is TRBJ2-3, the V gene TRBV6-2 or TRBV6-3, with 8 bases that match TRBD2. The CDR3 is 16 residues long. V gave up 6 bases and J gave up 7 bases; unmatched junction bases: 15. Germline V gives CDR1 MNHEY, CDR2 SVGEGT. In nucleotides, the CDR3 is TGTGCCAGCAGCCACCTGACTAGCGTCGATCTGAATACGCAGTATTTT. It codes for CASSHLTSVDLNTQYF.

The V and J genes are TRBV3-1 and TRBJ2-7; possibly TRBD1 for D (6 bases). V gave up 4 bases and J gave up 7 bases, with 14 bases separating them. This CDR3 is 13 amino acids long. Germline CDR1 LGHDT, CDR2 YNNKEL (reference sequence). CDR3 DNA sequence: TGTGCCAGCAGCCTTTCAAAAAGGGGGGAGCAGTACTTC. It codes for CASSLSKRGEQYF.

The V and J genes are TRBV5-1 and TRBJ2-6; D is unresolved. This CDR3 is built from 15 residues. V was clipped by 2 bases and J by 5 bases, with 11 bases between them. Germline CDR1 SGHRS, CDR2 YFSETQ. In DNA form, the CDR3 reads TGCGCCAGCAGCTTCGAGAGATCTAGGGCCAACGTCCTGACTTTC. Its protein product is CASSFERSRANVLTF.

This chain joins TRBV20-1 and TRBJ2-5; TRBD1 is a possible D gene (6 bases). The CDR3 is 14 residues long. V gave up 6 bases and J gave up 6 bases, with 20 bases separating them. Per the germline V gene, CDR1 is DFQATT and CDR2 is SNEGSKA (reference sequence). The CDR3 bases are TGCAGTGCAGAAGGTTCTCAGGGGTTACAGACCCAGTACTTC. Encoded protein: CSAEGSQGLQTQYF.

The chain uses TRBV24-1 and TRBJ1-2; D unclear. Germline V gene sequence: CDR1 KGHDR, CDR2 SFDVKD. CDR3 length: 14 residues. Trimming took off 4 bases at V and 0 bases at J, with 8 bases between the two ends. As DNA, the CDR3 is TGTGCCACCAGTGACCCGAGGGCTAACTATGGCTACACCTTC. Encoded protein: CATSDPRANYGYTF.

This rearrangement joins TRBV5-6 to TRBJ2-3; 7 bases map to TRBD2. Unmatched junction bases numbered 8, after V lost 1 base and J lost 0 bases. The CDR3 is 17 residues long. CDR1 and CDR2 (germline): SGHDT, YYEEEE. The CDR3, as DNA: TGTGCCAGCAGCTTGTGGGGAGGGACTTCTAGCACAGATACGCAGTATTTT. As protein: CASSLWGGTSSTDTQYF. Together with reference TRBV5-6 and TRBJ2-3, the CDR3 gives the full variable domain: DAGVTQSPTHLIKTRGQQVTLRCSPKSGHDTVSWYQQALGQGPQFIFQYYEEEERQRGNFPDRFSGHQFPNYSSELNVNALLLGDSALYLCASSLWGGTSSTDTQYFGPGTRLTVL.

Points on this clonotype: Compared with germline, one end of the junction differs, possibly owing to a read error. The chain is built from TRBV7-2 and TRBJ2-3; D possibly corresponds to TRBD2 (5 bases). Germline CDR1 and CDR2: SGHTA and FQGNSA. The CDR3 has 14 residues. CDR3 DNA: TGTGCCAGCAGCGTAGCGCCACGCTCCGATACGCAGTATTTT. Translating gives CASSVAPRSDTQYF.

There are many counts of this clonotype. This chain links TRBV6-1 with TRBJ2-7; D is undetermined. V lost 6 bases and J lost 4, with 7 bases in between. Germline lookup yields CDR1 MNHNS and CDR2 SASEGT. The CDR3 runs to 11 residues. This chain's CDR3 is CASSERYEQYF. The CDR3 bases are TGTGCCAGCAGCGAGAGGTACGAGCAGTACTTC.

This clonotype was picked up many times. The gene calls are TRBV5-1 and TRBJ2-3; D uncertain. This CDR3 region has 14 residues. Germline V gene sequence: CDR1 SGHRS, CDR2 YFSETQ. V gave up 5 bases and J gave up 6 bases, with 16 bases separating them. CDR3 sequence reads: CASRTRPSEDTQYF. The CDR3 DNA reads as TGCGCCAGCAGGACGAGGCCTAGTGAGGATACGCAGTATTTT.

CDR3: CSVYIRTNEKLFF. The CDR3 DNA sequence: TGCAGCGTTTACATTCGAACTAATGAAAAACTGTTTTTT. This sequence joins TRBV29-1 and TRBJ1-4; D unclear. Germline-derived CDR1 and CDR2 are SQVTM and ANQGSEA. V was pared by 5 bases and J by 1 base, with 8 bases between. CDR3 length equals 13 residues.

This clonotype was detected only a few times. The chain has TRBV24-1 and TRBJ2-5, with D perhaps matching TRBD2 (6 bases). This CDR3 is built from 13 residues. The V end lost 3 bases, the J end lost 5 bases, and 9 bases lay between the germline ends. CDR1 and CDR2 (germline): KGHDR, SFDVKD. The CDR3 DNA reads TGTGCCACCAGTGATCGTGCGGGGGAGACCCAGTACTTC. Translating it yields CATSDRAGETQYF.

This clonotype appeared a few times. CDR3 coding DNA: TGCAGTGCTAGAGTCACCAGAGGAAACATTCAGTACTTC. Translated, it gives CSARVTRGNIQYF. The chain employs TRBV20-1 and TRBJ2-4, with D unclear. The germline V and J ends were trimmed by 1 base and 6 bases, with 10 bases remaining between them. Germline V gene data show CDR1 as DFQATT and CDR2 as SNEGSKA (reference sequence). The CDR3 is made up of 13 amino acids.

The chain couples TRBV2 to TRBJ2-1; D may be TRBD2 (5 bases). The CDR3 covers 16 residues. The ends were cut back, 1 base at V and 4 bases at J, with 14 bases in the middle. CDR1 is SNHLY, CDR2 FYNNEI, per germline. The chain's CDR3 is CASSEGLDWRYNEQFF. DNA for the CDR3: TGTGCCAGCAGTGAAGGTCTGGACTGGAGATACAATGAGCAGTTCTTC.